The present T cell receptor beta chain was sequenced within a study of sequential checkpoint blockade in melanoma. Background on the study: Randomization was 1:1 between first-line nivolumab→ipilimumab and ipilimumab→nivolumab. After both sequences, patients received maintenance nivolumab.

Generated by immunoSEQ multiplex PCR, the TCRdb table keeps only in-frame clones and is missing some. The sample carries some 17,000 clones, 60% to 80% recorded once. V dropped 6 bases and J dropped 0 bases, with 9 bases sitting between them. CDR3 length: 14 residues. The germline V gene encodes CDR1 MDHEN and CDR2 SYDVKM. Treatment noted: randomized to nivolumab then ipilimumab (arm A) or the reverse (arm B). No patient had prior DNA-damaging chemotherapy. PBMC sorting kept live CD3+CD8+ cells without CD19 or CD56. The sequence derives from a human donor with melanoma. The V and J genes are TRBV28 and TRBJ1-5; no firm D call. This specimen was CD8+ T cells sorted from blood (inferred from file names), taken from a patient given nivolumab and ipilimumab in sequence. DNA of the CDR3: TGTGCCAGCAGCCCGACATCTAGCAATCAGCCCCAGCATTTT. Protein: CASSPTSSNQPQHF. Looking up the rest from reference TRBV28 and TRBJ1-5 gives the full variable domain: DVKVTQSSRYLVKRTGEKVFLECVQDMDHENMFWYRQDPGLGLRLIYFSYDVKMKEKGDIPEGYSVSREKKERFSLILESASTNQTSMYLCASSPTSSNQPQHFGDGTRLSIL.